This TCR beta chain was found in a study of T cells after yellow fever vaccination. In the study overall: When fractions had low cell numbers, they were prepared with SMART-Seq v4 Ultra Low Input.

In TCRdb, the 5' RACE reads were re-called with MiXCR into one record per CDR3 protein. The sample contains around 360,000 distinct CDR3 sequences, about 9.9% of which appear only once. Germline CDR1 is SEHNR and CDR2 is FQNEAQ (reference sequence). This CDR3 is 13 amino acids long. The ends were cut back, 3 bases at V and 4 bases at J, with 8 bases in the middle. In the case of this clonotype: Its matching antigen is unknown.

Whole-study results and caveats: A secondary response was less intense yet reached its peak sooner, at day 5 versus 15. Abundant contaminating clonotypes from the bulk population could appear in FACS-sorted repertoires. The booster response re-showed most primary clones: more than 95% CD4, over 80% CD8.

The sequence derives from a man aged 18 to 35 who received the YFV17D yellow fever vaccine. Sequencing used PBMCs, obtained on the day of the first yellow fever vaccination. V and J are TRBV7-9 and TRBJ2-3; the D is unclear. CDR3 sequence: CASSFPLADTQYF. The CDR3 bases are TGTGCCAGCAGCTTCCCGCTAGCAGATACGCAGTATTTT.